Listed below are T cell receptor beta chains from one sample, sequenced in a study of monozygotic twins with inflammatory bowel disease. TCRdb re-called the 5' RACE reads and catalogs CDR3 proteins one per entry, DNA excluded. The sample has around 410,000 distinct CDR3 sequences. Sequencing was carried out using blood. The receptors stem from a human donor with ulcerative colitis or Crohn's disease, or a healthy co-twin of an affected twin (not recorded which). CDR3s include the opening cysteine and the closing phenylalanine or tryptophan.

j_gene: TRBJ2-6; v_gene: TRBV18; len: 18; CDR3aa: CASSPVMRGQSGANVLTF
j_gene: TRBJ2-1; v_gene: TRBV6-4; len: 15; CDR3aa: CASSSSGARLNEQFF
j_gene: TRBJ2-2; v_gene: TRBV6-5; len: 19; CDR3aa: CASSYSVGLAGANTGELFF
j_gene: TRBJ2-7; v_gene: TRBV3-1; len: 15; CDR3aa: CASSQSKGLYSEQYF
j_gene: TRBJ2-5; v_gene: TRBV29-1; len: 14; CDR3aa: CSVDLTGGQETQYF
j_gene: TRBJ1-1; v_gene: TRBV3-1; len: 14; CDR3aa: CASSQAGAGHGGFF
j_gene: TRBJ1-5; v_gene: TRBV28; len: 13; CDR3aa: CASSLTGNQPQHF
j_gene: TRBJ1-4; v_gene: TRBV18; len: 15; CDR3aa: CASSPSVAPNEKLFF
j_gene: TRBJ2-5; v_gene: TRBV4-3; len: 14; CDR3aa: CASSQDNRGETQYF
j_gene: TRBJ2-5; v_gene: TRBV3-1; len: 15; CDR3aa: CASSPYYRAQETQYF
j_gene: TRBJ2-7; v_gene: TRBV28; len: 15; CDR3aa: CASSFYGIRGREQYF
j_gene: TRBJ2-5; v_gene: TRBV9; len: 14; CDR3aa: CASSVGPGQETQYF
j_gene: TRBJ1-2; v_gene: TRBV3-1; len: 13; CDR3aa: CASSQGGPHGYTF
j_gene: TRBJ1-2; v_gene: TRBV6-2/TRBV6-3; len: 16; CDR3aa: CASNGLRRGNNYGYTF
j_gene: TRBJ2-7; v_gene: TRBV27; len: 16; CDR3aa: CASSSPRAGVLHEQYF
j_gene: TRBJ2-1; v_gene: TRBV18; len: 14; CDR3aa: CASSPAFSYNEQFF
j_gene: TRBJ2-3; v_gene: TRBV7-2; len: 17; CDR3aa: CASSWTRETTSTDTQYF
j_gene: TRBJ1-1; v_gene: TRBV6-6; len: 13; CDR3aa: CASSYTGDTEAFF
j_gene: TRBJ2-1; v_gene: TRBV15; len: 16; CDR3aa: CATSGELAGVGNEQFF
j_gene: TRBJ1-2; v_gene: TRBV5-1; len: 13; CDR3aa: CASSPGQTYGYTF
j_gene: TRBJ1-2; v_gene: TRBV20-1; len: 15; CDR3aa: CSALGARGIWNGYTF
j_gene: TRBJ1-2; v_gene: TRBV12-3/TRBV12-4; len: 12; CDR3aa: CASSPGFYGYTF
j_gene: TRBJ1-4; v_gene: TRBV13; len: 15; CDR3aa: CASRRTGRDREKLFF
j_gene: TRBJ1-2; v_gene: TRBV7-6; len: 13; CDR3aa: CASSSPDNYGYTF